Each of the 5 T cell receptor beta chains below was sequenced from the same sample in a study of CD8 T cells in Susac syndrome (dated by TCRdb to 2018 to 2020). Libraries were constructed by the immunoSEQ multiplex PCR assay. RNA was extracted using the RNeasy kit, and roughly 0.5 to 1 microgram was reverse transcribed with random hexamers. TCRdb handled the public reads itself, with Q25 trimming in fastp and clone calling in MiXCR, and kept productive beta chains. Identical CDR3 proteins give one entry, which carries the most common genes and DNA. The sample contains 300,000 to 350,000 distinct CDR3 sequences, around 92% of them found a single time. The ten largest clones represent about 0.063% of the sample. Sequencing was done on a sample of CD4+ T cells from PBMCs. These receptors were collected from a human donor with multiple sclerosis.

V and J are TRBV5-1 and TRBJ1-1; D is possibly TRBD1 (5 bases). Trimming took 1 base from V and 1 from J, leaving 14 bases between them. CDR3 length: 16 residues. Germline V gene sequence: CDR1 SGHRS, CDR2 YFSETQ. The CDR3 nucleotides are TGCGCCAGCAGCTTGATTGTACGACAGCCGAACACTGAAGCTTTCTTT. It is translated as CASSLIVRQPNTEAFF. Full variable domain (outside the CDR3, taken from reference TRBV5-1 and TRBJ1-1): KAGVTQTPRYLIKTRGQQVTLSCSPISGHRSVSWYQQTPGQGLQFLFEYFSETQRNKGNFPGRFSGRQFSNSRSEMNVSTLELGDSALYLCASSLIVRQPNTEAFFGQGTRLTVV.

The rearrangement uses TRBV12-3 or TRBV12-4 and TRBJ2-3; D unresolved. With 8 bases removed from V and 6 bases from J, the gap between germline ends came to 9 bases. The CDR3 extends over 11 amino acids. CDR3 residues: CASEEWDTQYF. The CDR3, as DNA: TGTGCCAGCGAAGAGTGGGATACGCAGTATTTT.

V is TRBV20-1 and J is TRBJ1-5, with D unresolved. This CDR3 spans 12 amino acids. Germline CDR1 reads DFQATT; CDR2 reads SNEGSKA (reference sequence). The V gene lost 7 bases and the J gene lost 2 bases, with 9 bases spanning the gap. The CDR3: CSGREGNQPQHF. For the CDR3, the DNA is TGCAGTGGGAGGGAGGGCAATCAGCCCCAGCATTTT.

This chain connects TRBV9 to TRBJ1-6; D may be TRBD1 (6 bases). The CDR3 runs to 17 residues. Trimming removed 3 bases at V and 6 bases at J, with 19 bases between. Looked up from germline, CDR1 is SGDLS and CDR2 is YYNGEE. The DNA for the CDR3 is TGTGCCAGCAGCGCGGGACACTCAGGGGTTGGTAATTCACCCCTCCACTTT. Translated: CASSAGHSGVGNSPLHF. Full variable domain (outside the CDR3, taken from reference TRBV9 and TRBJ1-6): DSGVTQTPKHLITATGQRVTLRCSPRSGDLSVYWYQQSLDQGLQFLIQYYNGEERAKGNILERFSAQQFPDLHSELNLSSLELGDSALYFCASSAGHSGVGNSPLHFGNGTRLTVT.

In its sample, this clonotype was seen once. CDR3 nucleotide sequence: TGCGCCAGCAGCACGGGGGGGGGTGCCTACAATGAGCAGTTCTTC. It is translated as CASSTGGGAYNEQFF. The chain carries TRBV4-3 and TRBJ2-1; 8 positions agree with TRBD2. Germline CDR1 LGHNA, CDR2 YSLEER. The ends lost 5 bases at V and 2 bases at J; junction bases unmatched: 5. The CDR3 is 15 amino acids.